This TCR beta chain was obtained from a study of glioma-infiltrating T cells after dendritic cell vaccination. Only patients with spare fresh-frozen tumor and over two years of follow-up were included. No glioblastoma patient carried an isocitrate dehydrogenase mutation. The primer mix had 60 V beta and 13 J beta primers. Sequenced by immunoSEQ multiplex PCR; TCRdb stores in-frame clones only, minus some. Found here are 65,000 to 90,000 clones, about four fifths of them singletons; the top ten hold approximately 2.3%. V lost 3 bases and J lost 7, with 13 bases in between. The CDR3 sequence is 14 residues long. Per the germline V gene, CDR1 is LNHDA and CDR2 is SQIVND (reference sequence). Study-wide results and limits: Longer survival after dendritic cell vaccination followed higher pretreatment TIL content.

This clone was seen only once. The antigen is not known. V gene TRBV19 combines with J gene TRBJ1-5; no firm D call. The TCR was taken from a human donor with glioblastoma. The sequences come from blood, collected before dendritic cell vaccination. CDR3 sequence reads: CASSIGPAGQPQHF. The CDR3 nucleotides read TGTGCCAGTAGTATTGGACCCGCGGGGCAGCCCCAGCATTTT.